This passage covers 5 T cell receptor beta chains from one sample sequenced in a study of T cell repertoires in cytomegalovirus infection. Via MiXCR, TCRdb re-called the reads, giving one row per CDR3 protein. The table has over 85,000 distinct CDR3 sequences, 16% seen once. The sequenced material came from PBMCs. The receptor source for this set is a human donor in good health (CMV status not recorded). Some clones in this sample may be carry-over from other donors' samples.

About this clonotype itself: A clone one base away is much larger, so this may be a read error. The CDR3 region is CASSLGTGVYNEQFF. The DNA for the CDR3 is TGTGCCAGCAGCTTGGGGACAGGTGTGTACAATGAGCAGTTCTTC. This chain links TRBV7-2 with TRBJ2-1, with 8 bases identical to TRBD1. Trimming removed 3 bases from V and 4 bases from J; junction bases left unmatched: 5. Germline CDR1 SGHTA, CDR2 FQGNSA. CDR3 size: 15 residues. Supplemented by reference TRBV7-2 and TRBJ2-1, the full variable domain reads GAGVSQSPSNKVTEKGKDVELRCDPISGHTALYWYRQSLGQGLEFLIYFQGNSAPDKSGLPSDRFSAERTGGSVSTLTIQRTQQEDSAVYLCASSLGTGVYNEQFFGPGTRLTVL.

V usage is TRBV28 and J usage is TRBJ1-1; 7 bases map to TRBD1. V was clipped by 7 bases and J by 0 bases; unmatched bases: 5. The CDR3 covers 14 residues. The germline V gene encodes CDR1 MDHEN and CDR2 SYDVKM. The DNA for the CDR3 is TGTGCCAGCATCCGGGACAGTCTGAACACTGAAGCTTTCTTT. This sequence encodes CASIRDSLNTEAFF.

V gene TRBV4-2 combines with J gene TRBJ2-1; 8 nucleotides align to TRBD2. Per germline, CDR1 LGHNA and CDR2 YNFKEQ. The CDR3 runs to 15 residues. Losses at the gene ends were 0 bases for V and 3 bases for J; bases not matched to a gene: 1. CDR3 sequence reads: CASSQERGGYNEQFF. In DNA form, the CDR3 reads TGTGCCAGCAGCCAAGAACGGGGGGGCTACAATGAGCAGTTCTTC.

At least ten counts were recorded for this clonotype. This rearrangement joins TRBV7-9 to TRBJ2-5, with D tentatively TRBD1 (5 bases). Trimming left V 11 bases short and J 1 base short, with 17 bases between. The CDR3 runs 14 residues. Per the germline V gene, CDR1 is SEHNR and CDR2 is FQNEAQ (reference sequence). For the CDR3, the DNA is TGTGCCGTAGAGTCAGCAGGGTCCCAAGAGACCCAGTACTTC. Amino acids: CAVESAGSQETQYF.

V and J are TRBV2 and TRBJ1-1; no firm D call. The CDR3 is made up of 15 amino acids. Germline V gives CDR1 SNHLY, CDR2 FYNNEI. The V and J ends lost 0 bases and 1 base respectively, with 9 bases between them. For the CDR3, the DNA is TGTGCCAGCAGTGAAGCGCTTGGGTCGAACACTGAAGCTTTCTTT. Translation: CASSEALGSNTEAFF.